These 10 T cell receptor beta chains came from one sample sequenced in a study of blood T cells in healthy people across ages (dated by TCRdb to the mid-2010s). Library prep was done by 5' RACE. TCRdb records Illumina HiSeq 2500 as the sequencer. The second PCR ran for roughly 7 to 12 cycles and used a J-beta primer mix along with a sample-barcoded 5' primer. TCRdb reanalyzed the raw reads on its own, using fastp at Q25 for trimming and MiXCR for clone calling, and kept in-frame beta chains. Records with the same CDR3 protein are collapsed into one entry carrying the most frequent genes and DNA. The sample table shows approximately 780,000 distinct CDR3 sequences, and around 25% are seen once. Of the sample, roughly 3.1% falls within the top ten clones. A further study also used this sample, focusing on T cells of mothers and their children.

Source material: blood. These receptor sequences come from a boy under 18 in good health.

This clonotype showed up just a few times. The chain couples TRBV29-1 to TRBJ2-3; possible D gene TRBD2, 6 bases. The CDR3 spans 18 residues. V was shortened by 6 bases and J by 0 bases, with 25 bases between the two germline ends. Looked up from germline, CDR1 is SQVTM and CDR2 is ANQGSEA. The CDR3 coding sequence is TGCAGCGTCCAACGGAGGAGGGGTTTCGGGGGTAGCACAGATACGCAGTATTTT. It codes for CSVQRRRGFGGSTDTQYF.

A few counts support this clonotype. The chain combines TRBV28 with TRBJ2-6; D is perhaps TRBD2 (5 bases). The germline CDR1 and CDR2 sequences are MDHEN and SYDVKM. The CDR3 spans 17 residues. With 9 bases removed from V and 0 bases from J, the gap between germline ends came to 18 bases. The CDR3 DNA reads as TGTGCCAGTAGTCCGTTAGGGAGCGTCTCTGGGGCCAACGTCCTGACTTTC. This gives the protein CASSPLGSVSGANVLTF.

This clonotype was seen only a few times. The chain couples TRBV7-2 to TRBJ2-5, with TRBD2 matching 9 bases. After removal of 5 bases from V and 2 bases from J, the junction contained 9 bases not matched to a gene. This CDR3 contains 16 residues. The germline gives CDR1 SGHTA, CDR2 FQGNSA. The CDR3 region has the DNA TGTGCCAGCAGCCAGGCGGCTAGCGGGGTTCAAGAGACCCAGTACTTC. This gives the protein CASSQAASGVQETQYF.

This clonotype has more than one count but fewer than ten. CDR3 nucleotide sequence: TGTGCCAGCAGTCCCCCCCGGACTGGCAGAGAGGAGACCCAGTACTTC. Residues: CASSPPRTGREETQYF. The chain joins TRBV27 to TRBJ2-5, with a weak D call TRBD2 (5 bases). Germline lookup yields CDR1 MNHEY and CDR2 SMNVEV (reference sequence). CDR3 length: 16 residues. V shed 5 bases and J shed 5 bases, with 21 bases lying between them.

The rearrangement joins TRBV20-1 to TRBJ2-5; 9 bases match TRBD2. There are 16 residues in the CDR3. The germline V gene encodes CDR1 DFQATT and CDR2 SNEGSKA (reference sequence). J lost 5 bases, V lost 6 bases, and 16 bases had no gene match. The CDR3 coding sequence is TGCAGTGCCCCAAATCAAGCGGGGGGCCTCCGGGAGACCCAGTACTTC. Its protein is CSAPNQAGGLRETQYF.

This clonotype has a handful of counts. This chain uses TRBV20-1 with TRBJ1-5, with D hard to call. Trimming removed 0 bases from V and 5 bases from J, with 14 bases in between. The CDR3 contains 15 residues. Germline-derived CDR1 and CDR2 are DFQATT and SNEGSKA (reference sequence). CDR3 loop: CSARDPVLLYQPQHF. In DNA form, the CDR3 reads TGCAGTGCTAGAGATCCGGTCCTCCTTTATCAGCCCCAGCATTTT.

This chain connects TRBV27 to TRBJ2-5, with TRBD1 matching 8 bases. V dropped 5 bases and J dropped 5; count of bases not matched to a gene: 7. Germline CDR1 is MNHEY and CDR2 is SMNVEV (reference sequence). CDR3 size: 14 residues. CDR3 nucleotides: TGTGCCAGCAGTCTACAGGGGGTTGCGGAGACCCAGTACTTC. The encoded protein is CASSLQGVAETQYF.

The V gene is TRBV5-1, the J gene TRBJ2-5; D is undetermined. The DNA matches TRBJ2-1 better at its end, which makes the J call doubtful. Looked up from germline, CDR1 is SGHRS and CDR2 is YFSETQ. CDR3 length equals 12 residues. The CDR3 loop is CASSSIANEQFF. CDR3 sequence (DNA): TGCGCCAGCAGCTCTATAGCTAATGAGCAGTTCTTC.

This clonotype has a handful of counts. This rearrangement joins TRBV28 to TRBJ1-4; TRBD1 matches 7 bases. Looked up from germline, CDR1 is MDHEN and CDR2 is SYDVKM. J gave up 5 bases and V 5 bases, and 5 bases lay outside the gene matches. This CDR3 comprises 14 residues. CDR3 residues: CASSRDSSNEKLFF. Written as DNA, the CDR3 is TGTGCCAGCAGTCGGGACAGCTCCAATGAAAAACTGTTTTTT.

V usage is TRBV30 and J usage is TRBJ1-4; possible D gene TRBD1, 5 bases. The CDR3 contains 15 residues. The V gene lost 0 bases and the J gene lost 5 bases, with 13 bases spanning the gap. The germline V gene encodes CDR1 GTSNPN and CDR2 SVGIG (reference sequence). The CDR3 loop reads CAWSVRQNKNEKLFF. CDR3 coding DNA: TGTGCCTGGAGTGTGCGACAGAACAAAAATGAAAAACTGTTTTTT.